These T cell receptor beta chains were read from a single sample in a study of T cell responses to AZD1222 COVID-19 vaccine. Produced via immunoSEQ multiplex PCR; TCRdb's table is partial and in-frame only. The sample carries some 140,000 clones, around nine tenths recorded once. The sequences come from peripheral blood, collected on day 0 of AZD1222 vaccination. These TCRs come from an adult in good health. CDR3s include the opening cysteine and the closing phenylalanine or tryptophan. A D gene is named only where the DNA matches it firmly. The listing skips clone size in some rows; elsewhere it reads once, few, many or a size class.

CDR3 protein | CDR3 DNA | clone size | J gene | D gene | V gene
CASSPPTGVNYGYTF | TGTGCCAGCTCACCACCGACAGGAGTAAACTATGGCTACACCTTC | NA | TRBJ1-2 | NA | TRBV18
CATATDMNTEAFF | TGTGCCACCGCGACAGATATGAACACTGAAGCTTTCTTT | NA | TRBJ1-1 | NA | TRBV9
CASTWTGRYEQYF | TGTGCCAGCACCTGGACAGGGAGGTACGAGCAGTACTTC | NA | TRBJ2-7 | TRBD1 | TRBV12-3/TRBV12-4
CASSELGKNSPLHF | TGTGCCAGCAGTGAACTTGGGAAAAATTCACCCCTCCACTTT | NA | TRBJ1-6 | NA | TRBV5-4
CASSLPRNNYGYTF | TGTGCCAGCAGTTTACCCAGGAACAACTATGGCTACACCTTC | NA | TRBJ1-2 | NA | TRBV28
CASGQGRGYEQYF | TGTGCCAGCGGGCAGGGACGAGGCTACGAGCAGTACTTC | once | TRBJ2-7 | NA | TRBV6-5
CASTQGPQGAGNTIYF | TGCGCCAGCACCCAGGGGCCACAGGGGGCTGGAAACACCATATATTTT | once | TRBJ1-3 | TRBD1 | TRBV5-1
CASSLRGGAFF | TGTGCCAGCAGTTTAAGAGGGGGAGCTTTCTTT | once | TRBJ1-1 | NA | TRBV12-3/TRBV12-4
CASSEAPDSAGQPQHF | TGTGCCAGCAGTGAAGCGCCGGACAGCGCAGGGCAGCCCCAGCATTTT | NA | TRBJ1-5 | NA | TRBV6-1
CASSSEQSYGYTF | TGTGCCAGCTCATCTGAGCAGTCCTATGGCTACACCTTC | NA | TRBJ1-2 | NA | TRBV18
CASSQVGGVVAFF | TGCGCCAGCAGCCAAGTAGGGGGAGTAGTAGCTTTCTTT | NA | TRBJ1-1 | NA | TRBV4-1
CASSLVKGPDRHSPLHF | TGTGCCAGCTCACTCGTCAAGGGGCCGGACCGACATTCACCCCTCCACTTT | NA | TRBJ1-6 | NA | TRBV18
CASRRDRDAYGYTF | TGTGCCAGCAGGCGGGACAGGGATGCCTATGGCTACACCTTC | NA | TRBJ1-2 | TRBD1 | TRBV6-5
CASSYGRGQATNEKLFF | TGTGCCAGCAGCTACGGGAGGGGTCAGGCAACTAATGAAAAACTGTTTTTT | NA | TRBJ1-4 | NA | TRBV7-9
CASSLERAVNSPLHF | TGTGCCAGCAGCTTAGAGAGGGCAGTTAATTCACCCCTCCACTTT | NA | TRBJ1-6 | NA | TRBV7-8
CASSLRRNTIYF | TGCGCCAGCTCCCTTCGTAGAAACACCATATATTTT | NA | TRBJ1-3 | NA | TRBV10-1
CASSYGGTGTNQPQHF | TGTGCCAGCAGTTACGGGGGGACAGGAACGAATCAGCCCCAGCATTTT | NA | TRBJ1-5 | TRBD1 | TRBV6-6
CASSLYHQRMNTEAFF | TGTGCCAGCAGCCTATACCACCAAAGGATGAACACTGAAGCTTTCTTT | NA | TRBJ1-1 | NA | TRBV7-2
CASRGDRGLGEAFF | TGTGCCAGCCGGGGGGACAGGGGACTTGGTGAAGCTTTCTTT | once | TRBJ1-1 | TRBD1 | TRBV9
CASGVYEQYF | TGTGCCAGTGGGGTCTACGAGCAGTACTTC | NA | TRBJ2-7 | NA | TRBV6-5
CASSQEQMNTEAFF | TGCGCCAGCAGCCAAGAACAAATGAACACTGAAGCTTTCTTT | NA | TRBJ1-1 | NA | TRBV4-3
CASSLDLQGNYEQYF | TGTGCCAGCAGCCTGGACCTACAGGGTAACTACGAGCAGTACTTC | NA | TRBJ2-7 | NA | TRBV5-4
CASSFNRWTEAFF | TGTGCCAGCAGTTTCAACAGGTGGACTGAAGCTTTCTTT | NA | TRBJ1-1 | NA | TRBV27
CASSIRTGTGAIATNEKLFF | TGTGCCAGCAGCATTAGAACCGGGACAGGGGCTATTGCAACTAATGAAAAACTGTTTTTT | NA | TRBJ1-4 | TRBD1 | TRBV7-9
CASSGKDGYYGYTF | TGTGCCAGCAGCGGGAAGGACGGCTACTATGGCTACACCTTC | NA | TRBJ1-2 | NA | TRBV9
CASSSGLGANYGYTF | TGTGCCAGCAGCTCAGGGTTGGGGGCTAACTATGGCTACACCTTC | NA | TRBJ1-2 | NA | TRBV27
CASSYSSHEQYF | TGTGCCAGCAGTTACTCGTCTCACGAGCAGTACTTC | NA | TRBJ2-7 | NA | TRBV6-5
CASSLGRGRGEQYF | TGCGCCAGCAGCTTGGGGCGGGGGAGAGGCGAGCAGTACTTC | NA | TRBJ2-7 | TRBD2 | TRBV5-1
CASTSSQKETQYF | TGTGCCAGCACATCCAGCCAGAAAGAGACCCAGTACTTC | NA | TRBJ2-5 | NA | TRBV6-5
CASSPDRFLGTQYF | TGTGCCAGCAGTCCTGACCGGTTTCTAGGGACCCAGTACTTC | NA | TRBJ2-5 | NA | TRBV21-1
CASSQVGGTEAFF | TGCGCCAGCAGCCAAGTAGGGGGAACTGAAGCTTTCTTT | NA | TRBJ1-1 | NA | TRBV4-1
CASSYGLAGQETQYF | TGTGCCAGCAGTTACGGACTAGCGGGGCAGGAGACCCAGTACTTC | NA | TRBJ2-5 | TRBD2 | TRBV6-5
CASNSLTGGGEKLFF | TGTGCCAGCAACTCCCTTACAGGGGGCGGTGAAAAACTGTTTTTT | NA | TRBJ1-4 | TRBD1 | TRBV6-5
CASSIGGSSYEQYF | TGTGCCAGTAGTATCGGGGGTAGCTCCTACGAGCAGTACTTC | once | TRBJ2-7 | NA | TRBV19
CSVRIGQNTEAFF | TGCAGCGTCCGAATAGGGCAGAACACTGAAGCTTTCTTT | NA | TRBJ1-1 | NA | TRBV29-1
CASSLPGQGTEAFF | TGTGCCAGCAGCCTCCCGGGACAGGGGACTGAAGCTTTCTTT | NA | TRBJ1-1 | TRBD1 | TRBV7-6
CATSRAHDGNYGYTF | TGTGCCACCAGCAGAGCACATGATGGGAACTATGGCTACACCTTC | few | TRBJ1-2 | NA | TRBV15